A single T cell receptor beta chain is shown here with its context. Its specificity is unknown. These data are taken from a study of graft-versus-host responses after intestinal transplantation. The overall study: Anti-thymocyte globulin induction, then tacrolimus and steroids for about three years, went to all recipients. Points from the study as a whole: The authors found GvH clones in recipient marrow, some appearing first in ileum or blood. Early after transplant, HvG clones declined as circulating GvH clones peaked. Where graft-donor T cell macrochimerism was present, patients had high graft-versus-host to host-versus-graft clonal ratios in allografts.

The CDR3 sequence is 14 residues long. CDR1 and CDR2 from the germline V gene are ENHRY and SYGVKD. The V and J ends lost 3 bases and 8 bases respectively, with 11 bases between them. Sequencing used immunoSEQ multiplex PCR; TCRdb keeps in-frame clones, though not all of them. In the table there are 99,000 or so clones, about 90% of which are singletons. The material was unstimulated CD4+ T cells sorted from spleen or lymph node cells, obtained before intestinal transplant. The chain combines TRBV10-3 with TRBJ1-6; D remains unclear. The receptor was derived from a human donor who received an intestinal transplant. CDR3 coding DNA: TGTGCCATCAGTGAAGTAGGGTGGGATTCACCCCTCCACTTT. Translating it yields CAISEVGWDSPLHF.